Here is one T cell receptor (beta chain) with its context. Its target is not known. The naive CD8 subset, CD45RO-negative cells positively selected for CCR7, excluded terminally differentiated effector memory CD45RA+ cells. Each donor was a Caucasian adult residing in Nashville, Tennessee. This entry is derived from a study of shared clonotypes between healthy human individuals. Study information: A couple of female and a few male donors aged 18 to 49 were enrolled.

The sorted-subset replicate PCRs were given around 190 ng DNA, which is 25,000 to 35,000 T cell genomes. Some clones are missing from TCRdb's copy, which holds only in-frame ones; the method was immunoSEQ multiplex PCR. The data show about 820,000 clones, about 91% seen once. General observations from the study: What naive subsets generally showed was a larger estimated richness than memory subsets showed.

The TCR sequence derives from a man younger than 45 in good health. The specimen was naive CD8+ T cells sorted from blood.

The CDR3 reads CASSLSGTITYNEQFF. The CDR3 DNA is TGTGCCAGCAGCTTAAGCGGGACCATTACTTACAATGAGCAGTTCTTC. The V and J genes are TRBV7-6 and TRBJ2-1; 7 nucleotides match TRBD2. V trimming: 2 bases; J trimming: 4 bases; junction bases outside the gene matches: 8. Germline V CDR1 and CDR2: SGHVS, FNYEAQ. The CDR3 consists of 16 residues.